Reported below is one T cell receptor beta chain. Generated by immunoSEQ multiplex PCR, the TCRdb table keeps only in-frame clones and is missing some. The data show approximately 240,000 clones, 83% seen once. The sample originates from a study of blood T cell repertoires in COVID-19. Study summary: PBMCs, B-cell-depleted T cells, or T cells provided the cDNA or gDNA that made up the material.

Looked up from germline, CDR1 is KGHSH and CDR2 is LQKENI. This CDR3 has 17 amino acids. With 4 bases removed from V and 1 base from J, the gap between germline ends came to 19 bases. The chain joins TRBV18 to TRBJ1-2, with D perhaps matching TRBD1 (6 bases). This receptor was identified in a woman in her thirties with COVID-19, enrolled during active disease. The sample comprised peripheral blood. The CDR3 DNA is TGTGCCAGCTCACAGATGTCAGGGGCCCAGATTAACTATGGCTACACCTTC. Protein sequence: CASSQMSGAQINYGYTF.